This record covers a single TCR beta chain. With V trimmed by 3 bases and J by 9 bases, 11 bases remained unmatched. Germline V gene data show CDR1 as SNHLY and CDR2 as FYNNEI. This CDR3 has 17 amino acids. Authors' processing steps: Nucleated cell number was recorded as an estimate derived from reference gene primer amplification. Method: immunoSEQ multiplex PCR; TCRdb's copy keeps in-frame clones and lacks some. From that table come the V and J calls and clone size; the DNA was used to work out D and trimming. The table shows a few hundred thousand clones, with around 89% occurring only once. The data stem from a study of blood T cell repertoires in COVID-19.

The sequence came from a man in his fifties or sixties who had recovered from COVID-19. The chain is built from TRBV2 and TRBJ2-1, with 13 nucleotides matching TRBD2. The sequenced sample was peripheral blood. CDR3 in DNA: TGTGCCAGCAGTGATCCCACTAGCGGGGGGGTACTCGGTGAGCAGTTCTTC. Protein sequence: CASSDPTSGGVLGEQFF.